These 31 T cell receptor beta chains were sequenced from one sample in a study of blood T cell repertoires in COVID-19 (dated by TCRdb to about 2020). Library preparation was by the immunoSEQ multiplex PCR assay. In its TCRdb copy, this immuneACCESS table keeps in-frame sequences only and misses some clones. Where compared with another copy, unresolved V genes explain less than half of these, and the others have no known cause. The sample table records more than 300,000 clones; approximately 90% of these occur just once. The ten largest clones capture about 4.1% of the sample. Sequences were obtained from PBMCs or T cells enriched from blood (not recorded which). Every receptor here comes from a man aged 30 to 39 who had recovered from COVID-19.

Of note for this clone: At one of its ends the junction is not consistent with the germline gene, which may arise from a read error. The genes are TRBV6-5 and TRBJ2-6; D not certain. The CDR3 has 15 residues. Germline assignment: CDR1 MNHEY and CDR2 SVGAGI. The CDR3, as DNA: TGTGCCAGCAGTTACGACAACTCTAGGGCCAACGTCCTGACTTTC. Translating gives CASSYDNSRANVLTF.

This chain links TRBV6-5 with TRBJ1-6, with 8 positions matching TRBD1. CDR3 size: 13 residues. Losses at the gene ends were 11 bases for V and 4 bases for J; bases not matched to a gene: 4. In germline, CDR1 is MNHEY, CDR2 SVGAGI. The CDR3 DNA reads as TGTGCCGCTCGGACAGGGTATAATTCACCCCTCCACTTT. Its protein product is CAARTGYNSPLHF.

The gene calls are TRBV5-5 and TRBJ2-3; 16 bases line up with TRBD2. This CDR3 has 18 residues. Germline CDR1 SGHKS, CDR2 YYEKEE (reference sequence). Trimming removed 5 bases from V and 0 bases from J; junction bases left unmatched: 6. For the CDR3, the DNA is TGTGCCAGCAGTCAAGGGACTAGCGGGAGGGGAAGCACAGATACGCAGTATTTT. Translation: CASSQGTSGRGSTDTQYF.

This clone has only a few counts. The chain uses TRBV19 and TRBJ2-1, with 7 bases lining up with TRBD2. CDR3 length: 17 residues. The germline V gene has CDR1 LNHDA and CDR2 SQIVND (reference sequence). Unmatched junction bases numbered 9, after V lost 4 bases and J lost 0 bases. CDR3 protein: CASSTAGPPGSYNEQFF. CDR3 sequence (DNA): TGTGCCAGTAGTACAGCGGGACCCCCGGGCTCCTACAATGAGCAGTTCTTC.

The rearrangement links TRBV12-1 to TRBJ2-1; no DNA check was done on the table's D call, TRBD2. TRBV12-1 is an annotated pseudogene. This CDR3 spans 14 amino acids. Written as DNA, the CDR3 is TGTGCCAGCAGCCCATGGACTGGTAACAATGAGCAGTTCTTC. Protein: CASSPWTGNNEQFF.

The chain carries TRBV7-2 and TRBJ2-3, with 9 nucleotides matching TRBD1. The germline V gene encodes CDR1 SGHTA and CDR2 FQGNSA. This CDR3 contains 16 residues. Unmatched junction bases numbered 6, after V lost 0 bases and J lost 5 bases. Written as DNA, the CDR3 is TGTGCCAGCAGCTTAGCGCCGGGACAGGGTCAAGATACGCAGTATTTT. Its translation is CASSLAPGQGQDTQYF.

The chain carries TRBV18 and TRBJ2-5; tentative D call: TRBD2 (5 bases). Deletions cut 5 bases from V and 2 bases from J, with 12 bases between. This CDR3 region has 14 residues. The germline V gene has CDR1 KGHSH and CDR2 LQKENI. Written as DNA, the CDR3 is TGTGCCAGCTCATCCGGACTGGGGCAAGAGACCCAGTACTTC. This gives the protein CASSSGLGQETQYF.

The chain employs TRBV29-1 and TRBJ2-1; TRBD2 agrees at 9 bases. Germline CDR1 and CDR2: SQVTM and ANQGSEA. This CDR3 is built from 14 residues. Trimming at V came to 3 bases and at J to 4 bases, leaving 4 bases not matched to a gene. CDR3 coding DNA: TGCAGCGTTGACGCTAGCGGGGATTACAATGAGCAGTTCTTC. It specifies CSVDASGDYNEQFF.

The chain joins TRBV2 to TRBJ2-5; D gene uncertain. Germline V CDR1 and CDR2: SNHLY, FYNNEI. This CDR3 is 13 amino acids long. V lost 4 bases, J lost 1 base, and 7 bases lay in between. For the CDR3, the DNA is TGTGCCAGCAGTGGTCAGATCCAAGAGACCCAGTACTTC. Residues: CASSGQIQETQYF.

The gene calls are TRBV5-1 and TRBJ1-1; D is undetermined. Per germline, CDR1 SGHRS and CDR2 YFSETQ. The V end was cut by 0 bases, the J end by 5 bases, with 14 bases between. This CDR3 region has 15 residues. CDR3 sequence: CASSLAPTRGTEAFF. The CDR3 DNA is TGCGCCAGCAGCTTGGCCCCGACAAGAGGGACTGAAGCTTTCTTT.

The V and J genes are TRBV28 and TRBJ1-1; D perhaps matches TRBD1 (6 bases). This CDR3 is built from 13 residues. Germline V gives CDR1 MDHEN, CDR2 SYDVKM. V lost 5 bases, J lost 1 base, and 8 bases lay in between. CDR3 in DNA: TGTGCCAGCAGTGGCAGGGGGAACACTGAAGCTTTCTTT. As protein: CASSGRGNTEAFF.

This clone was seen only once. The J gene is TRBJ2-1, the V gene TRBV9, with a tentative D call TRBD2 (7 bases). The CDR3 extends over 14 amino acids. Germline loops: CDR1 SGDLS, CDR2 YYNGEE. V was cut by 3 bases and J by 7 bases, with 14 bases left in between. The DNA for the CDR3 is TGTGCCAGCAGCGCCGGACTAGGGGGAAATGAGCAGTTCTTC. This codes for CASSAGLGGNEQFF.

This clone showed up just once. The CDR3 protein is CASSSRGGYTGELFF. In nucleotides, the CDR3 is TGTGCCAGCAGCTCCCGGGGAGGGTACACCGGGGAGCTGTTTTTT. This chain joins TRBV7-6 and TRBJ2-2; 7 nucleotides agree with TRBD2. The CDR3 contains 15 residues. CDR1 SGHVS and CDR2 FNYEAQ come from the germline V gene. Germline trimming cut 4 bases from V and 3 bases from J; bases unmatched to any gene: 5.

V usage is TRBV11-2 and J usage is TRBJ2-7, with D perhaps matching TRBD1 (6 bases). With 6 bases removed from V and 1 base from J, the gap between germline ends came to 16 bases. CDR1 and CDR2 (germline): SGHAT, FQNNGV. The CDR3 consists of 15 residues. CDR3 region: CASRGEWQGSYEQYF. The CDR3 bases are TGTGCCAGCAGGGGGGAGTGGCAGGGGTCCTACGAGCAGTACTTC.

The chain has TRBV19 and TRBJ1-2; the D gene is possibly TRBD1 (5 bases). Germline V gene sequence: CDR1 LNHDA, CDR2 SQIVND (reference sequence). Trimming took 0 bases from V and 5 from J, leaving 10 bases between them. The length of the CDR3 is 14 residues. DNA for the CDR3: TGTGCCAGTAGTATAGATAGGGGAACGTATGGCTACACCTTC. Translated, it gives CASSIDRGTYGYTF.

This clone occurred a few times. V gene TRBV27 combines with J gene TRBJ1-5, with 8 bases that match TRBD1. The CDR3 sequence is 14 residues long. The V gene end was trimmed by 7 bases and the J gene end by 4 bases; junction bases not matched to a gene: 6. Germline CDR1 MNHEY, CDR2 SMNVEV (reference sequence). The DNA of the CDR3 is TGTGCCAGCAAAACCAGGGGGCTAAATCAGCCCCAGCATTTT. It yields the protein CASKTRGLNQPQHF.

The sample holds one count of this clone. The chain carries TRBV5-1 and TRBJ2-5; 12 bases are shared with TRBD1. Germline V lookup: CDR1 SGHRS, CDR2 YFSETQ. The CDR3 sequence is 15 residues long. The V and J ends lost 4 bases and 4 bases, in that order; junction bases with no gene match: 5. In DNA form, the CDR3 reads TGCGCCAGCAGCACCGGGACAGGGGGCCTAGAGACCCAGTACTTC. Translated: CASSTGTGGLETQYF.

The CDR3 protein is CASSEARDSLQYF. In DNA, the CDR3 is TGTGCCAGCAGTGAAGCACGAGACAGCCTGCAGTACTTC. The chain couples TRBV6-1 to TRBJ2-7; D is possibly TRBD1 (5 bases). The CDR3 loop spans 13 amino acids. The V gene's germline CDR1 is MNHNS and CDR2 SASEGT. V was clipped by 0 bases and J by 9 bases, with 12 bases between them.

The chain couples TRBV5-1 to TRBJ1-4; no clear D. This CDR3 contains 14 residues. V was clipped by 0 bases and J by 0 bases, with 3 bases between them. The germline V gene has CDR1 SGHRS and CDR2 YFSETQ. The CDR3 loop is CASSLATTNEKLFF. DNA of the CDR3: TGCGCCAGCAGCTTGGCTACAACTAATGAAAAACTGTTTTTT.

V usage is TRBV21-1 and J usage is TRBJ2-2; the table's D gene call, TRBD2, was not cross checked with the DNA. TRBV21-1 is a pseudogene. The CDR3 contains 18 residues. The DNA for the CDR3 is TGTGCCAGCAGCAGACTTGAATGGACTAGCGGGGGCACCGGGGAGCTGTTTTTT. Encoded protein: CASSRLEWTSGGTGELFF.

The CDR3 nucleotides read TGTGCCAGCAGCCAGGACAGAGCTAACTATGGCTACACCTTC. It codes for CASSQDRANYGYTF. V and J are TRBV6-5 and TRBJ1-2, with D tentatively TRBD1 (6 bases). Per germline, CDR1 MNHEY and CDR2 SVGAGI. This CDR3 region has 14 residues. V lost 6 bases to trimming and J lost 0 bases, with 11 bases between them.

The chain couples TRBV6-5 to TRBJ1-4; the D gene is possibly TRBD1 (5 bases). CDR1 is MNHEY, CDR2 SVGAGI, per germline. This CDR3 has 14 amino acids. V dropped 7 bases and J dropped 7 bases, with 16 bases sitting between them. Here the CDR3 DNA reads TGTGCCAGCAAGATGGGGGGGATCGGTGAAAAACTGTTTTTT. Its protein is CASKMGGIGEKLFF.

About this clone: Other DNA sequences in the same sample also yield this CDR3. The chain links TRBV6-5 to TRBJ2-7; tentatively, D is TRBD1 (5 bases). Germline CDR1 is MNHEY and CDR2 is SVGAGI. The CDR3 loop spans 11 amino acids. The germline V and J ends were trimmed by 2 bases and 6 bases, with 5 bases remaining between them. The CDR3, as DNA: TGTGCCAGCAGTTACAGGGGCGAGCAGTACTTC. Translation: CASSYRGEQYF.

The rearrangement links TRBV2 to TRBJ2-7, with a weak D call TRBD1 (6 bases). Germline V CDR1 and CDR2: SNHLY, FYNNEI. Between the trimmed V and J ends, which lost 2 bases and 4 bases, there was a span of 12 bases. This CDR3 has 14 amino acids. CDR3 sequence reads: CASSESLQGYEQYF. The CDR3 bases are TGTGCCAGCAGTGAAAGTTTACAGGGTTACGAGCAGTACTTC.

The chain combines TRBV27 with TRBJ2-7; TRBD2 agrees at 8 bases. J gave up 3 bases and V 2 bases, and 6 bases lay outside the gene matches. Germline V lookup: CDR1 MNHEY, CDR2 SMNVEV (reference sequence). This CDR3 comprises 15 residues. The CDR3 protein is CASSLGLAGVYEQYF. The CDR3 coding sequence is TGTGCCAGCAGTTTAGGTCTAGCGGGCGTCTACGAGCAGTACTTC.

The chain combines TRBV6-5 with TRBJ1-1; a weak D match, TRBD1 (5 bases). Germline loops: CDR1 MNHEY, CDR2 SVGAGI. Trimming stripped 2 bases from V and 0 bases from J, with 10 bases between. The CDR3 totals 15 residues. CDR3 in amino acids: CASSYDSRMNTEAFF. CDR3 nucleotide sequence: TGTGCCAGCAGTTACGACAGTCGTATGAACACTGAAGCTTTCTTT.

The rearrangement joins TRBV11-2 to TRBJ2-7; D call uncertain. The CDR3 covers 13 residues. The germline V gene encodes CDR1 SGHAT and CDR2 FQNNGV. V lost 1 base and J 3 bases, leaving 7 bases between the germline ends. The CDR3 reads CASSLVEYYEQYF. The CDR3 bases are TGTGCCAGCAGCTTAGTGGAGTACTACGAGCAGTACTTC.

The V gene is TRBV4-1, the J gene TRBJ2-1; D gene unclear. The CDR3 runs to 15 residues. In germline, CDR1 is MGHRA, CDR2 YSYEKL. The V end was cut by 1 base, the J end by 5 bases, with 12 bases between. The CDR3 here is CASSQGPNYDNEQFF. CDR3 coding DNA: TGCGCCAGCAGCCAAGGCCCAAACTACGACAATGAGCAGTTCTTC.

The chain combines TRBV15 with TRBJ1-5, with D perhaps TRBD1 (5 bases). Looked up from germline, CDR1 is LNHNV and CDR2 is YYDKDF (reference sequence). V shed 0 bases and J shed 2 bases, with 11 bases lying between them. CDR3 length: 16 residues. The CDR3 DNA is TGTGCCACCAGCAGAGACGAGACAGTCCGCAATCAGCCCCAGCATTTT. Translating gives CATSRDETVRNQPQHF.

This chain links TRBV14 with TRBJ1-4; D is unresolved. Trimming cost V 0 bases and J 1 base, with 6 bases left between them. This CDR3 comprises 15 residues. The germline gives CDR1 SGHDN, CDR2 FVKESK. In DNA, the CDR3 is TGTGCCAGCAGCCAAGACGGCGGAACTAATGAAAAACTGTTTTTT. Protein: CASSQDGGTNEKLFF. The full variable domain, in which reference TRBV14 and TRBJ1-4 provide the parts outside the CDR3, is EAGVTQFPSHSVIEKGQTVTLRCDPISGHDNLYWYRRVMGKEIKFLLHFVKESKQDESGMPNNRFLAERTGGTYSTLKVQPAELEDSGVYFCASSQDGGTNEKLFFGSGTQLSVL.

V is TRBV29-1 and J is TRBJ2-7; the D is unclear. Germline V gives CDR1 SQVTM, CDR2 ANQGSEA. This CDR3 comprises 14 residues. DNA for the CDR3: TGCAGGTCTCCGAAGCTAGTGCCCACCTACGAGCAGTACTTC. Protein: CRSPKLVPTYEQYF.